The present entry profiles one TCR beta chain with its context. As yet, its antigen is unknown. This sample stems from a study of T cell repertoires in cytomegalovirus infection. The germline V gene has CDR1 SEHNR and CDR2 FQNEAQ (reference sequence). This CDR3 is 14 amino acids long. Deletions cut 2 bases from V and 0 bases from J, with 5 bases between. Study results and caveats: Ex vivo responses were dominated by HLA-C-restricted CMV-specific TCR beta clonotypes.

TCRdb re-derived calls from the reads in MiXCR, one entry per CDR3 protein. The data show 150,000 or so distinct CDR3 sequences, with 20% to 25% seen just once and roughly 25% held by the top ten. The receptor was isolated from a human donor in good health (CMV status not recorded). Some clones in this sample may be carry-over from other donors' samples. This rearrangement joins TRBV7-9 to TRBJ1-5; D ambiguous. This specimen consisted of CD8+ T cells from cultured PBMCs, obtained from culture after CMV antigen stimulation. The CDR3 coding sequence is TGTGCCAGCAGCTTACAGTATAGCAATCAGCCCCAGCATTTT. Translated: CASSLQYSNQPQHF.